This TCR beta chain was observed in a study of cytomegalovirus exposure and HLA in healthy donors. Study results and limitations: Published work reported that the classifier diagnosed cytomegalovirus status with high specificity and sensitivity. Three chains linked to CMV were shown in vitro to be specific for CMV antigens. Productive rates of about 87% or about 30% were seen for most TCR beta V segments in an earlier analysis. For most subjects, TCR beta sequences were reported to predict HLA-A and HLA-B alleles with accuracy.

The CDR3 consists of 15 residues. Germline V gives CDR1 SGHNT, CDR2 YYREEE (reference sequence). V was clipped by 5 bases and J by 2 bases; unmatched bases: 10. With 60 Vbeta and 13 Jbeta primers, the PCR was carried out. Sequencing used immunoSEQ multiplex PCR; TCRdb keeps in-frame clones, though not all of them. This sample carries about 240,000 clones, roughly four fifths of them seen once, and the ten largest clones take less than 8.5%. Note on this clone: Antigen specificity is unknown.

Sequencing was performed on PBMCs. The chain couples TRBV5-4 to TRBJ2-7, with TRBD1 matching over 7 bases. The sequence came from a woman aged 55-69 years in good health and CMV-seropositive. The CDR3 DNA sequence: TGTGCCAGCAGGAAAACAGGGGACGGAACCTACGAGCAGTACTTC. Translation gives CASRKTGDGTYEQYF.